The subject of this entry is one T cell receptor beta chain. Antigen specificity is unknown. This CDR3 region has 15 residues. CDR1 and CDR2 (germline): SEHNR, FQNEAQ (reference sequence). V was cut by 7 bases and J by 2 bases, with 15 bases left in between. The sample belongs to a study of OX40 agonist ivuxolimab in advanced cancers. Overall study: Dosing consisted of intravenous ivuxolimab at 0.01 to 10 mg/kg every 2 weeks. Three dose-escalation patients had partial responses: one with hepatocellular carcinoma and two with cutaneous melanoma. Study-level points and caveats: In general, CD8+ T cells held more expanded clones than CD4+ did, on average.

Some clones are missing from TCRdb's copy, which holds only in-frame ones; the method was immunoSEQ multiplex PCR. The table shows about 100,000 clones, with 70% to 90% occurring only once. This sequence originates from an adult with an advanced solid tumor such as melanoma, head and neck, liver or kidney cancer. V is TRBV7-9 and J is TRBJ2-1; tentatively, D is TRBD2 (7 bases). Sequenced here: CD4+ or CD8+ T cells sorted from blood, sampled in a trial of the OX40 agonist ivuxolimab. The CDR3 DNA reads as TGTGCCAGCATATGGGGGGGCCCCCCCTACAATGAGCAGTTCTTC. Its translation is CASIWGGPPYNEQFF.